This entry concerns a single T cell receptor beta chain. Its antigen is still unknown. This specimen belongs to a study of cytomegalovirus exposure and HLA in healthy donors. Study outcomes and limitations: TRBV6-2, TRBV6-3 and some other V segments were excluded as indistinguishable.

In the PCR, 60 Vbeta and 13 Jbeta primers were used. Clones were sequenced by immunoSEQ multiplex PCR, and TCRdb holds only the in-frame ones, with some missing. The sample includes approximately 150,000 clones, roughly 85% of them seen just once. Germline V gene sequence: CDR1 SGHRS, CDR2 YFSETQ. The length of the CDR3 is 14 residues. V was pared by 5 bases and J by 4 bases, with 6 bases of the junction left unmatched. The donors, nominally healthy at sampling, likely had unrecorded immune exposures. This chain connects TRBV5-1 to TRBJ2-1; 7 positions agree with TRBD2. The clonotype originates from a woman between 45 and 60 years old in good health and CMV-seronegative. The sequenced sample consisted of PBMCs. The CDR3 loop is CASRPGLSYNEQFF. DNA for the CDR3: TGCGCCAGCAGACCGGGACTATCTTACAATGAGCAGTTCTTC.